What follows describes a single TCR beta chain. No cognate antigen has been identified for it. No per-base quality is available; no much larger clone lies one base away. In total, approximately 610 healthy bone marrow donors made up the cohort. At the time of sampling, all cohort members were nominally healthy, though unrecorded immune exposures were likely present. The donor tested CMV seronegative and was one of the 352 seronegative cohort members. A peripheral blood sample was collected from each donor, and TCR beta sequencing was performed on peripheral blood mononuclear cells. Genomic DNA was extracted from the blood cell samples with the Qiagen DNeasy Blood Extraction Kit. The data were taken from a study of cytomegalovirus exposure and HLA in healthy donors (TCRdb year 2017). Turning to the overall study: An earlier analysis of several hundred of the donors reported 276 Gb of sequence data and around 120 million unique TCR beta sequences obtained from about 170 million T cells. In a later genetic analysis, genome-wide SNP genotypes for about 55% of the 666 donors were used, and that subset was treated as a discovery cohort. Of the 300 to 500 genotyped donors, 80% to 90% were placed in the genetic ancestry cluster associated with self-reported Caucasian donors. To decide whether each TCR beta V gene segment behaved as functional or pseudogenic, an earlier analysis of 587 of the donors relied on high-throughput TCR beta sequencing. To predict cytomegalovirus infection status, the study brought together high-throughput TCR immunosequencing, statistical association of individual TCRs with disease status, and machine learning. A separate validation cohort of over a hundred different subjects was used in addition to the roughly 700-subject first cohort. Approximately 300 gigabases of sequencing data and approximately 91 million unique TCR sequences made up an early release that covered several hundred HLA-typed donors. The later analysis used no new phenotypic data to find candidate immune exposures, relying instead on TCR beta sequences and their occurrence across donors. HLA typing included class I and class II loci at four-digit resolution. A later analysis re-examined previously published TCR beta repertoires from just over 650 donors and added high-resolution HLA genotyping to investigate patterns of TCR occurrence. Every repertoire in the discovery cohort had been generated on one and the same sequencing platform. Typing coverage differed by locus: A, B, C, DRB1 and DQB1 were typed in roughly 629-630 donors, DQA1 in about 500, DPA1 in 600 to 610, and DPB1 in just under 490. About five DR-DQ haplotypes were treated as single units for association and clustering because of strong linkage in the cohort. The aim of the study was to test whether cataloging public T cell receptors could identify signatures of past pathogen exposure. Alongside the repertoire data, information on donor age, sex, ethnicity and CMV serostatus was compiled. The T cell repertoires of roughly 660 subjects were profiled by immunosequencing and related to cytomegalovirus serostatus. On average, roughly 200,000 unique TCR beta nucleotide sequences were sequenced per donor among some 430 genotyped donors of the cohort, with roughly 18% of those sequences being non-productive.

The library was produced with the immunoSEQ multiplex PCR assay. The multiplex PCR relied on a mix of 60 forward primers for TCR Vbeta segments and 13 reverse primers for TCR Jbeta segments. The CDR3 region of rearranged TCR beta genes was amplified from genomic DNA with a multiplex PCR assay. Amplified TCR beta libraries were sequenced as 87-base-pair reads on the Illumina HiSeq System. The source study handled its data this way. In a later analysis, some 80 million unique TCR beta chains were counted across the approximately 670 repertoires, and roughly 11 million of these chains were shared by at least two donors. To remove PCR and sequencing errors, raw reads were error-corrected and collapsed into unique sequences using a nearest-neighbor algorithm that merged closely related sequences. CDR3 sequences were aligned to IMGT reference sequences to assign V, D and J gene segments. For a sequence to be retained, a match of at least six nucleotides was required to both a V gene segment and a J gene segment. Rearrangements were classified as productive when the CDR3 lacked stop codons and remained in frame with V and J, and all other rearrangements were classified as non-productive. Following IMGT convention, CDR3 was defined as the stretch from the second conserved V-encoded cysteine up to the conserved J-encoded phenylalanine. In an earlier analysis of 500 to 650 of the donors, sequences lacking an unambiguous match to a single V gene segment were excluded. An earlier analysis of under 750 of the donors called V segments functional above 56.7% productive rearrangements and segregating when the between-donor standard deviation exceeded 5%. A statistical classification framework was built for diagnosing cytomegalovirus status from the catalog of TCR beta chain sequences. A later analysis assigned V and J genes by comparing TCR nucleotide sequences with IMGT/GENE-DB human TR gene sequences. The TCRdist pipeline was used in a later analysis to assign CDR3 sequences and most-parsimonious VDJ recombination scenarios. In a later analysis, each TCR beta chain was defined by its CDR3 amino acid sequence together with its V-gene family, and reads lacking a unique V-gene family were excluded. A later analysis removed several hundred highly shared, low-generation-probability nucleotide sequences to deal with suspected cross-contamination and a sequencing artifact. A later analysis calculated a clonal expansion index for each public chain from normalized within-repertoire ranks of inferred template counts. In a later analysis, generation probabilities were computed using a VDJ recombination model fitted to out-of-frame rearrangements, and the results were checked against IGoR. A later analysis scored TCR-TCR, TCR-HLA and TCR-CMV co-occurrence with hypergeometric tests, applying a repertoire-size bias correction to TCR pairs. A later analysis estimated false discovery rates by permuting HLA or CMV assignments 20 times. A later analysis grouped co-occurring TCRs with DBSCAN, adding TCRdist sequence similarity when clustering within HLA-allele-positive subsets. Repertoires with fewer than 30,000 or more than 120,000 public chains were left out of co-occurrence clustering, as were about 5 repertoires with anomalous nucleotide sharing. The immuneACCESS repertoire file appears here via TCRdb, limited to in-frame rearrangements. These files lack a portion of the clones; in checked studies, under half of the deficit traces to unresolved V genes, and the cause of the others is not known. The D gene and trimming were derived from the DNA, and the V and J assignments and clone size from that table. The sample table records approximately 220,000 clones; 70% to 80% of these occur just once. About 0.22% of the sample is in the top ten clones.

What the work shows at the level of the full study, not this receptor alone: According to a later analysis, TCR association rates differed among HLA loci, with DRB1 alleles showing the most associated TCRs and HLA-C alleles showing the fewest. According to a later analysis, parvovirus B19, influenza, CMV and Epstein-Barr virus appeared linked to several top co-occurrence clusters. In a later genetic analysis, fewer N-insertions in productive TCRs were reported among donors in an Asian-associated ancestry cluster than the approximately 670-donor mean. Most TCR sequences were seen in very few donors, while some public TCRs were found in many individuals. The earlier analysis of approximately 540 of the donors excluded roughly 17 rarely observed V segments, including chromosome 9 orphons, because counts were too low. Presence/absence analyses assumed roughly uniform sequencing depth across donors, an assumption that may not hold. In an earlier analysis of more than 450 of the donors, most TCR beta V segments were observed in productive rearrangements about 87% or about 30% of the time, broadly matching IMGT annotations. In the study, some 160 TCR beta chains were listed as associated with cytomegalovirus. In vitro tests confirmed that a few of the cytomegalovirus-associated TCR beta chains recognize cytomegalovirus antigens. A further reported finding was that TCR beta sequences accurately predicted the HLA-A and HLA-B alleles for most subjects in the first cohort. For the cohort, immune exposure information was limited to CMV serostatus. Cytomegalovirus status was reported to be diagnosed by the classifier with high specificity and sensitivity in both the original and validation cohorts. Strong co-occurrence of HLA alleles, especially DR and DQ, made assigning TCR associations to individual alleles difficult. In this cohort, only TCR beta chains were sequenced, and detectable features were limited by the absence of alpha or paired-chain data. Specific HLA alleles were associated with some 15,000 TCR beta sequences at a false discovery rate of 0.05 in a later analysis. In a later analysis, most CMV-associated TCR beta chains were found to appear HLA-restricted, with HLA associations seemingly driven largely by CMV exposure. In a later analysis, HLA-associated TCR beta chains were found to be more clonally expanded and to have lower generation probabilities than equally common non-associated chains. A cluster of highly shared sequence variants was judged likely to represent a technical artifact of the sequencing pipeline. An association between a missense DCLRE1C variant and V-gene and J-gene trimming of TCR beta chains was found in a later genetic analysis and replicated in an independent cohort. The authors suggested that the approach could potentially be generalized to other disease states and immunological phenotypes. Linkage disequilibrium might explain the correlated functional status among segregating V segments, but an unknown experimental factor could not be excluded. Because some donors lacked HLA typing at each locus, the association tests relied only on the typed subset.

The source is a girl aged 2-10 years in good health and CMV-seronegative. Specimen: PBMCs.

The DNA is TGTGCCAGCCGGACCCCTGGACAGTTCAACACTGAAGCTTTCTTT. Translated, it gives CASRTPGQFNTEAFF. The rearrangement joined TRBV11-2 to TRBJ1-1, with a tentative D gene TRBD1 over 6 matching bases. Taken from the germline V gene, the CDR1 and CDR2 loops are SGHAT and FQNNGV. The trim is 8 bases for V and 2 bases for J, with a gap of 18 bases between the germline ends. Spanning cysteine to phenylalanine, the CDR3 consists of 15 amino acids. Solely the CDR3 DNA is kept, with 45 bases framed from the first base.